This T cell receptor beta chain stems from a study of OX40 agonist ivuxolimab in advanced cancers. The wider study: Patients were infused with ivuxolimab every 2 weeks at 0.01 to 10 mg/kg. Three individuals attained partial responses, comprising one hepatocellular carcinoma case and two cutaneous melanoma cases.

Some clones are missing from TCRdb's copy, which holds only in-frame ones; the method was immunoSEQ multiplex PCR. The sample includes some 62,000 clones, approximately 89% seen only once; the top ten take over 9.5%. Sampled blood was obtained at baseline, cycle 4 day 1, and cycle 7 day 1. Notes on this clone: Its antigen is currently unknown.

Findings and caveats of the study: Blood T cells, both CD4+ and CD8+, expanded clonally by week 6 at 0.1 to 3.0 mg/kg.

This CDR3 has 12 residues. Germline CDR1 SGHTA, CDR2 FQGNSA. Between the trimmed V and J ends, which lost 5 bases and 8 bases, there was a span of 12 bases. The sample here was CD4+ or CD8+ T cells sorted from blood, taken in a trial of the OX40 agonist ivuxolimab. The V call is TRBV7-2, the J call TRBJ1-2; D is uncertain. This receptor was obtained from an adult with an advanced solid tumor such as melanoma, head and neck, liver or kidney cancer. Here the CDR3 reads CASSPSSGGYTF. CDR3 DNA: TGTGCCAGCAGCCCCTCGTCGGGGGGCTACACCTTC.